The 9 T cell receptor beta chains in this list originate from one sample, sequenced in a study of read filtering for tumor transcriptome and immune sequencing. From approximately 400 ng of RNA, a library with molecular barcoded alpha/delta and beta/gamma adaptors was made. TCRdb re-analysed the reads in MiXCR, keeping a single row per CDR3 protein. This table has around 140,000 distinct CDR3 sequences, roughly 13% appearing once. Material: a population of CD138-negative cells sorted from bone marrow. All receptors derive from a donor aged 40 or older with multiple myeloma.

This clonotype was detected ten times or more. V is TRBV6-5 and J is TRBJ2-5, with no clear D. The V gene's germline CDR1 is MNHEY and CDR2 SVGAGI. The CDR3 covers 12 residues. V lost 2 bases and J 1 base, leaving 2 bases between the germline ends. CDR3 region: CASSYGQETQYF. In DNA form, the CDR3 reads TGTGCCAGCAGTTACGGCCAAGAGACCCAGTACTTC.

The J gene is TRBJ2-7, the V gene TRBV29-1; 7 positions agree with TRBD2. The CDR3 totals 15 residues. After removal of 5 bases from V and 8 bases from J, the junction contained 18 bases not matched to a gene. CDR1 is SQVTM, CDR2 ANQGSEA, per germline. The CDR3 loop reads CSVLAAGMPYHKQYF. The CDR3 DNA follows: TGCAGCGTTCTAGCGGCAGGAATGCCCTACCACAAGCAGTACTTC.

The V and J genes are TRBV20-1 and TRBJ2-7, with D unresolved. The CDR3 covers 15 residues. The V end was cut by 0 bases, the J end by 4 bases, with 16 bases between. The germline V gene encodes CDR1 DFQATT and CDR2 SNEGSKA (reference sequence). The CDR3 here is CSARDPGASSYEQYF. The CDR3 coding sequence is TGCAGTGCTAGAGATCCGGGCGCCTCCTCTTACGAGCAGTACTTC.

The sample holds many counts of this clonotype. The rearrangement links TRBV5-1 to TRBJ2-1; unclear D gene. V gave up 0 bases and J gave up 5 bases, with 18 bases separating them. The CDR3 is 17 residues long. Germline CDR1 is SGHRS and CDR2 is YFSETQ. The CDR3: CASSLVRNSKTHNEQFF. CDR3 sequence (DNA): TGCGCCAGCAGCTTGGTGCGTAACTCCAAAACCCACAATGAGCAGTTCTTC.

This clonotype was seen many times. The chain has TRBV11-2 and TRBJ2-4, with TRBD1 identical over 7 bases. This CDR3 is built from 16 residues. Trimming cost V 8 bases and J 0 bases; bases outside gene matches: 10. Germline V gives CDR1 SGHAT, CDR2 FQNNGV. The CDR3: CASGPRQGLAKNIQYF. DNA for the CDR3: TGTGCCAGCGGCCCGCGACAGGGTCTAGCCAAAAACATTCAGTACTTC.

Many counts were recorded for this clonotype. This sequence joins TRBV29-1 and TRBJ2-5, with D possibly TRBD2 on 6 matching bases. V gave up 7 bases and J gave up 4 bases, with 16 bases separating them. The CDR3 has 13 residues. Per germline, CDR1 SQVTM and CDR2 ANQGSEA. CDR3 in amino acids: CSGVEGGTETQYF. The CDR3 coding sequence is TGCAGCGGGGTGGAGGGAGGAACAGAGACCCAGTACTTC.

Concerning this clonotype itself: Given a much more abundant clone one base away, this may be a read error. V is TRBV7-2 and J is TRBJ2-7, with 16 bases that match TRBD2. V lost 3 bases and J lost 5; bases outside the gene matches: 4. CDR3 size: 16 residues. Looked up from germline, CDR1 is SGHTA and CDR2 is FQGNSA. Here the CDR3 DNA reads TGTGCCAGCAGCTTCGGGACTAGCGGGGGGGCCCACGAGCAGTACTTC. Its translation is CASSFGTSGGAHEQYF.

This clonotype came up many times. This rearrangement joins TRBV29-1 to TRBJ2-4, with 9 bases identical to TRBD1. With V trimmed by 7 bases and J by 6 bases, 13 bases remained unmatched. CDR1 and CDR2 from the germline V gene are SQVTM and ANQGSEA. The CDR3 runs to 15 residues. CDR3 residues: CSAVAPHRGLNIQYF. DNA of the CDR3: TGCAGCGCCGTGGCCCCCCACAGGGGGCTAAACATTCAGTACTTC.

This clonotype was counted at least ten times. In DNA, the CDR3 is TGTGCCAGCAGCTTAGGGTCGACTAGCGTTGTAAGTCCTGAGCAGTTCTTC. Amino acids: CASSLGSTSVVSPEQFF. This chain connects TRBV7-6 to TRBJ2-1, with 8 bases lining up with TRBD2. The CDR3 loop spans 17 amino acids. Germline CDR1 is SGHVS and CDR2 is FNYEAQ. J was trimmed by 9 bases and V by 1 base; bases with no gene match: 14.